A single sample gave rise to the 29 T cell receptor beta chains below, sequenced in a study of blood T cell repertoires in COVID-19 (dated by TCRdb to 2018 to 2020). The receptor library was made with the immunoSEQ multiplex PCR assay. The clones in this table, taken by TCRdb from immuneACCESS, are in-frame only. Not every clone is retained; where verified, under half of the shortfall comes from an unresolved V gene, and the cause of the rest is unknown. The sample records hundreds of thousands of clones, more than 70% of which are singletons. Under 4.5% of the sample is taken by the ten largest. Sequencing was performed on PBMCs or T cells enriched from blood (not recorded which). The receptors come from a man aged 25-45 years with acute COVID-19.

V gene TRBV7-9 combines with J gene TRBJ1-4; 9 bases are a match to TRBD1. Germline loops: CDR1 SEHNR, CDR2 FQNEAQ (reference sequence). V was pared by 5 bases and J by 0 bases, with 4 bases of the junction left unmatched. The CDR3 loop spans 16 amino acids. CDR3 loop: CASSLRTGATNEKLFF. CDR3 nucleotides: TGTGCCAGCAGCCTCAGGACAGGGGCAACTAATGAAAAACTGTTTTTT.

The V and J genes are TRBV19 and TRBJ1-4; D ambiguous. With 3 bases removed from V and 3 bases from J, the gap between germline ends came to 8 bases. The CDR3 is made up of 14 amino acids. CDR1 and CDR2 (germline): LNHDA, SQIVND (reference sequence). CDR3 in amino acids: CASSIWAANEKLFF. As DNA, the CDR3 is TGTGCCAGTAGTATCTGGGCAGCTAATGAAAAACTGTTTTTT.

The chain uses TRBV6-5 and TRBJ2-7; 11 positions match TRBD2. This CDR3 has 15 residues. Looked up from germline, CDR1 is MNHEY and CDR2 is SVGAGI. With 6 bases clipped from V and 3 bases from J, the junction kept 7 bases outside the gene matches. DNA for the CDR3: TGTGCCAGCAGGCGTACTAGCGGGGGATACTACGAGCAGTACTTC. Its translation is CASRRTSGGYYEQYF.

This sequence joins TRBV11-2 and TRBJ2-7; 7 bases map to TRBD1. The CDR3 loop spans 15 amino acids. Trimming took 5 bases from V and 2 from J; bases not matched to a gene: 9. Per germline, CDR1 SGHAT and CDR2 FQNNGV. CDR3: CASSDPGQRAYEQYF. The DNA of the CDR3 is TGTGCCAGCAGCGACCCGGGACAGAGAGCCTACGAGCAGTACTTC.

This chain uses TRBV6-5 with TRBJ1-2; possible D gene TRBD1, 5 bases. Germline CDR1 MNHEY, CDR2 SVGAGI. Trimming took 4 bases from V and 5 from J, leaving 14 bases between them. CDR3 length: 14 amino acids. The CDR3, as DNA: TGTGCCAGCAGTTGGGGCGGCCCGATGTATGGCTACACCTTC. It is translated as CASSWGGPMYGYTF.

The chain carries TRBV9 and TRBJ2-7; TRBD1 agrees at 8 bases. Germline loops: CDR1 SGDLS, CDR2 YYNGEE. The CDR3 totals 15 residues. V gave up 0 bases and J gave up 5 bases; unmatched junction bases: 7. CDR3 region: CASSVEGQGGDEQYF. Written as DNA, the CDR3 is TGTGCCAGCAGCGTAGAAGGACAGGGAGGCGACGAGCAGTACTTC.

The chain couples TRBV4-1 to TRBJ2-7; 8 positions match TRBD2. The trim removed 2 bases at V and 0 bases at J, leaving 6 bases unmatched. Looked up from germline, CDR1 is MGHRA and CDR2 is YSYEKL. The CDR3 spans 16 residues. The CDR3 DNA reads TGCGCCAGCAGCCAAACTTTGCGGGGGGTCTCCTACGAGCAGTACTTC. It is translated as CASSQTLRGVSYEQYF.

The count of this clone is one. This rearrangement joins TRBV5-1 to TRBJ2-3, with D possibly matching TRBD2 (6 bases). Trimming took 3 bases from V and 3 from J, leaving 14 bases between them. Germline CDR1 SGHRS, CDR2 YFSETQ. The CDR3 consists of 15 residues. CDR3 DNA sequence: TGCGCCAGCAGCTATTACAGACTAGAAACAGATACGCAGTATTTT. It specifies CASSYYRLETDTQYF. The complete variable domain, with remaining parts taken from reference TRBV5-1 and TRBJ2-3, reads KAGVTQTPRYLIKTRGQQVTLSCSPISGHRSVSWYQQTPGQGLQFLFEYFSETQRNKGNFPGRFSGRQFSNSRSEMNVSTLELGDSALYLCASSYYRLETDTQYFGPGTRLTVL.

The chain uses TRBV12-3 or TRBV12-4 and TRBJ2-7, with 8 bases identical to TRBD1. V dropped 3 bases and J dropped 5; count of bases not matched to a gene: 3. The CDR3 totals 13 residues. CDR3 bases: TGTGCCAGCAGTTTCCAGGGGGCGGACGAGCAGTACTTC. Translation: CASSFQGADEQYF.

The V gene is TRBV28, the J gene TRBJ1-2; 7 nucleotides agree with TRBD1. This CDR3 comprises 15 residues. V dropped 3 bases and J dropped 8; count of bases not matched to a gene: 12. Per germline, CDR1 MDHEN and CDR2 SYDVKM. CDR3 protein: CASSLVAGQGEGYTF. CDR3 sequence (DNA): TGTGCCAGCAGTTTGGTGGCAGGGCAGGGGGAAGGCTACACCTTC.

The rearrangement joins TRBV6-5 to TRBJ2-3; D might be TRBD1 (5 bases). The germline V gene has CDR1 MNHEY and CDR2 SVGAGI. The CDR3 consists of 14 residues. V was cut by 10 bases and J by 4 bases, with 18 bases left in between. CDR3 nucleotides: TGTGCCACCCTAGGGGCAAGAGGCGCAGATACGCAGTATTTT. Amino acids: CATLGARGADTQYF.

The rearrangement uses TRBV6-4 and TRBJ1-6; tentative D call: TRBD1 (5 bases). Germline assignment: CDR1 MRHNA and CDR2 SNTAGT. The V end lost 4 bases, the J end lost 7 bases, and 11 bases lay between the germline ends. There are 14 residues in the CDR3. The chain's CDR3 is CASSVGLLNSPLHF. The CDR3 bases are TGTGCCAGCAGTGTGGGGCTCTTGAATTCACCCCTCCACTTT.

The CDR3 region is CASSGGVGSTDTQYF. In DNA form, the CDR3 reads TGTGCCAGCAGCGGAGGAGTGGGAAGCACAGATACGCAGTATTTT. The chain has TRBV5-6 and TRBJ2-3, with D maybe TRBD2 (5 bases). CDR1 and CDR2 from the germline V gene are SGHDT and YYEEEE. Trimming cost V 4 bases and J 0 bases, with 12 bases left between them. The CDR3 loop spans 15 amino acids.

The CDR3 reads CASRTRDYNSPLHF. The DNA of the CDR3 is TGTGCCAGCCGAACCAGGGACTATAATTCACCCCTCCACTTT. The chain is built from TRBV2 and TRBJ1-6; D may be TRBD1 (5 bases). CDR3 length: 14 amino acids. V was pared by 8 bases and J by 3 bases, with 11 bases between. Germline CDR1 SNHLY, CDR2 FYNNEI.

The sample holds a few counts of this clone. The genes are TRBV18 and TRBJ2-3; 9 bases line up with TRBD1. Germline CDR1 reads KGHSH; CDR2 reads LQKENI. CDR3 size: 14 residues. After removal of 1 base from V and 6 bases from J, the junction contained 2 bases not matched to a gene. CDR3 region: CASSPRGQGDTQYF. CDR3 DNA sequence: TGTGCCAGCTCACCACGGGGACAGGGCGATACGCAGTATTTT.

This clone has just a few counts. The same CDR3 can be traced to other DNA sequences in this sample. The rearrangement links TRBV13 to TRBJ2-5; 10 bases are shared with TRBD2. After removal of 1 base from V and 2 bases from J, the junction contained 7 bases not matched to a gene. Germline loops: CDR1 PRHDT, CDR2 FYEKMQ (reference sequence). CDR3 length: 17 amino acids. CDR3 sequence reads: CASSLVGLAGDQETQYF. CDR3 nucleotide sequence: TGTGCCAGCAGCTTAGTAGGGCTAGCGGGGGATCAAGAGACCCAGTACTTC. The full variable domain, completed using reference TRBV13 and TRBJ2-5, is AAGVIQSPRHLIKEKRETATLKCYPIPRHDTVYWYQQGPGQDPQFLISFYEKMQSDKGSIPDRFSAQQFSDYHSELNMSSLELGDSALYFCASSLVGLAGDQETQYFGPGTRLLVL.

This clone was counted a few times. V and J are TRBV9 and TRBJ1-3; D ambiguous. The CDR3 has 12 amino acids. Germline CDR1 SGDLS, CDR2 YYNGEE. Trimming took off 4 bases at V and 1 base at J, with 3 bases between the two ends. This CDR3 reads CASSTSGNTIYF. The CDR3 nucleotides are TGTGCCAGCAGCACATCTGGAAACACCATATATTTT.

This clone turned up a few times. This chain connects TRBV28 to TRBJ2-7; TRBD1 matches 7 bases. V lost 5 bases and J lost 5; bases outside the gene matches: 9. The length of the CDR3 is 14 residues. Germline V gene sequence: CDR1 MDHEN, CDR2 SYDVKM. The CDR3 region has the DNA TGTGCCAGCAGTATAAAACAGGGGATCGACGAGCAGTACTTC. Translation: CASSIKQGIDEQYF. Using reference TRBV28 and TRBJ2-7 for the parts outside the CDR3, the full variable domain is DVKVTQSSRYLVKRTGEKVFLECVQDMDHENMFWYRQDPGLGLRLIYFSYDVKMKEKGDIPEGYSVSREKKERFSLILESASTNQTSMYLCASSIKQGIDEQYFGPGTRLTVT.

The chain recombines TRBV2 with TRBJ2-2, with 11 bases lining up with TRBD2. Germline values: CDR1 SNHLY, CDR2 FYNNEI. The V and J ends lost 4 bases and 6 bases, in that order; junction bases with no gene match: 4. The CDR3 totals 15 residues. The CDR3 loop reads CASSATSGGSGELFF. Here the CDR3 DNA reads TGTGCCAGCAGTGCTACTAGCGGGGGTTCCGGGGAGCTGTTTTTT.

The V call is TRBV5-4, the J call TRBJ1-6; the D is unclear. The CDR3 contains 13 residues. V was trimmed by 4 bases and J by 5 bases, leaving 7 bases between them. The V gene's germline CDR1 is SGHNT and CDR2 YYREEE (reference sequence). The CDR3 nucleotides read TGTGCCAGCAGCGCACCGGATAATTCACCCCTCCACTTT. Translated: CASSAPDNSPLHF.

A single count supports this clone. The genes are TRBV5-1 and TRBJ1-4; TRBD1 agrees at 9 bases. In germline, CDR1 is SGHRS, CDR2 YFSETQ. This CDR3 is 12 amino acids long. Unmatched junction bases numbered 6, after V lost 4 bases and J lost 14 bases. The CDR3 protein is CASSPGQGELFF. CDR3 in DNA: TGCGCCAGCAGCCCGGGACAGGGAGAGCTGTTTTTT.

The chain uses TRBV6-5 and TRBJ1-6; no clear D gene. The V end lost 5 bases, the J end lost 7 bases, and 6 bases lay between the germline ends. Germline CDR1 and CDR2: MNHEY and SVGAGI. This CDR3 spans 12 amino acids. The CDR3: CASSLVNSPLHF. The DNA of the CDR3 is TGTGCCAGCAGTCTAGTCAATTCACCCCTCCACTTT.

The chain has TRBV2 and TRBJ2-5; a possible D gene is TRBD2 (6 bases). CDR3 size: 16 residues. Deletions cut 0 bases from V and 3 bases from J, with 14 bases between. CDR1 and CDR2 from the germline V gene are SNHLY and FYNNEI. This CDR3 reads CASSEALGDSKETQYF. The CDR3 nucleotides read TGTGCCAGCAGTGAAGCTCTTGGGGACTCTAAAGAGACCCAGTACTTC.

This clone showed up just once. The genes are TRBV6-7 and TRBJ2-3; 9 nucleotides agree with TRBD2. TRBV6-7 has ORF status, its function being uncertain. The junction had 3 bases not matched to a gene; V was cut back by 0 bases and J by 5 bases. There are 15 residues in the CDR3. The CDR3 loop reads CASSYSRGGGDTQYF. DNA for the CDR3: TGTGCCAGCAGTTACTCGCGGGGGGGCGGAGATACGCAGTATTTT.

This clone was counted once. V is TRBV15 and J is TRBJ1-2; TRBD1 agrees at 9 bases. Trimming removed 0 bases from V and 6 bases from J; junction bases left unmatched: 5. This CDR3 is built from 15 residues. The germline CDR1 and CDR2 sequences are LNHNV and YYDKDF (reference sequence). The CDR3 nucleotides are TGTGCCACCAGCAGAGATTATGGGACAGGGAATGGCTACACCTTC. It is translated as CATSRDYGTGNGYTF.

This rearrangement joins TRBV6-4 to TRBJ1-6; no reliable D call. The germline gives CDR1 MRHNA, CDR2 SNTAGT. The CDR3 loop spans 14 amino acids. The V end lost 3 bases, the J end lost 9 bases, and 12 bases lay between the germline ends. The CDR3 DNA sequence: TGTGCCAGCAGTGAAGGAGTTTCGGGTTCACCCCTCCACTTT. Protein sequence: CASSEGVSGSPLHF.

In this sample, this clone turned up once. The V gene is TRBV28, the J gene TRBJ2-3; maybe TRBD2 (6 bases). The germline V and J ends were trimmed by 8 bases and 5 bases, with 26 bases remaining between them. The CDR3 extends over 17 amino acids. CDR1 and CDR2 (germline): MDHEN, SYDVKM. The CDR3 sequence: CASPPPGRDFPGDTQYF. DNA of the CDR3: TGTGCCAGCCCGCCCCCCGGAAGGGACTTCCCGGGAGATACGCAGTATTTT. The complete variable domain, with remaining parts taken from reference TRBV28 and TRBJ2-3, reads DVKVTQSSRYLVKRTGEKVFLECVQDMDHENMFWYRQDPGLGLRLIYFSYDVKMKEKGDIPEGYSVSREKKERFSLILESASTNQTSMYLCASPPPGRDFPGDTQYFGPGTRLTVL.

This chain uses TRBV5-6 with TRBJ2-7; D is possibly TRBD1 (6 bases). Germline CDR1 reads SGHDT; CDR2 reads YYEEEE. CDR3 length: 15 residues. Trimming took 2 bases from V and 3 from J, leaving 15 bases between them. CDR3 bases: TGTGCCAGCAGCTTTACCTTACAAGGGGGCTACGAGCAGTACTTC. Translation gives CASSFTLQGGYEQYF.

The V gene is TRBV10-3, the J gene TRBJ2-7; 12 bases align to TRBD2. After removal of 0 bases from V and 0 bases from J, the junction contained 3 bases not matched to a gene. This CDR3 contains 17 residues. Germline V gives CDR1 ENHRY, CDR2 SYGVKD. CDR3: CAISESGTSGFSYEQYF. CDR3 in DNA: TGTGCCATCAGTGAGTCGGGGACTAGCGGGTTCTCCTACGAGCAGTACTTC.